The present TCR beta chain was sequenced within a study of T-cell memory formation after mild COVID-19. This clonotype occurred a few times. TCRdb ran MiXCR on the 5' RACE reads and lists one entry per CDR3 protein. This table holds hundreds of thousands of distinct CDR3 sequences, 25% to 30% found once. This TCR was sampled from an adult woman who had mild COVID-19 (a few samples of this study predate the infection). Cell type and time point are not known. Input material: PBMCs or a T cell subset sorted from them (not recorded which).

Here the CDR3 reads CSVEDPTSGRINEQFF. For the CDR3, the DNA is TGCAGCGTTGAAGATCCGACTAGCGGGAGAATTAATGAGCAGTTCTTC. This chain joins TRBV29-1 and TRBJ2-1, with 12 bases fitting TRBD2. This CDR3 comprises 16 residues. Germline V gives CDR1 SQVTM, CDR2 ANQGSEA. Unmatched junction bases numbered 7, after V lost 0 bases and J lost 7 bases.